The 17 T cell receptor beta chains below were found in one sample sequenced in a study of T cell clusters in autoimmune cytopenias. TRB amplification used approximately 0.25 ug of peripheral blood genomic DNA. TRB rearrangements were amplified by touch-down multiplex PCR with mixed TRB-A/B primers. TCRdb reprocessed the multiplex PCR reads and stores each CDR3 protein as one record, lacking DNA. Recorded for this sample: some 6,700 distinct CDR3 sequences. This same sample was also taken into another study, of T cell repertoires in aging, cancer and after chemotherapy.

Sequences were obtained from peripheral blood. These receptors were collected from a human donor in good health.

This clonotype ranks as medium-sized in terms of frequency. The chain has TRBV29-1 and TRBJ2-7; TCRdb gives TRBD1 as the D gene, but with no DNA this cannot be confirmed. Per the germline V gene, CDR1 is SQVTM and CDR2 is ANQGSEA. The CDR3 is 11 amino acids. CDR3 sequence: CSVDQGDEQYF.

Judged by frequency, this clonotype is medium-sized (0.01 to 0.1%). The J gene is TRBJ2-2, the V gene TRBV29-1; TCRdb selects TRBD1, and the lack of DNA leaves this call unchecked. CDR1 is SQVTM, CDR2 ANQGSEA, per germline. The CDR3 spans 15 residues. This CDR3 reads CSAKRPGQRTGELFF.

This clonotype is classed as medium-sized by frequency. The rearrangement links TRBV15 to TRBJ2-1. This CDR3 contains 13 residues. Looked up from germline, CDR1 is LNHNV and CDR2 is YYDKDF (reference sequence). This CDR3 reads CATSRDAKGEQFF.

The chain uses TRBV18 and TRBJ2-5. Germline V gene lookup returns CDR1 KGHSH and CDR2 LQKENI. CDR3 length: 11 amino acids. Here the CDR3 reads CASSPPGTQYF.

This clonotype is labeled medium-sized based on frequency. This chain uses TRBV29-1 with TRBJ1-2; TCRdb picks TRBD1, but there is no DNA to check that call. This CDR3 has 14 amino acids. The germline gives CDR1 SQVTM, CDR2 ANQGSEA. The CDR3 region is CSVGATQGSGGYTF.

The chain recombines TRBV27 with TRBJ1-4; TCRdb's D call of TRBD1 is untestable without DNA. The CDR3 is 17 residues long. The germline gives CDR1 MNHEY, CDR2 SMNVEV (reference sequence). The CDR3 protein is CASRPNNNRVGGEKLFF. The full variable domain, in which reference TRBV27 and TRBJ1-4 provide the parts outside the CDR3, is EAQVTQNPRYLITVTGKKLTVTCSQNMNHEYMSWYRQDPGLGLRQIYYSMNVEVTDKGDVPEGYKVSRKEKRNFPLILESPSPNQTSLYFCASRPNNNRVGGEKLFFGSGTQLSVL.

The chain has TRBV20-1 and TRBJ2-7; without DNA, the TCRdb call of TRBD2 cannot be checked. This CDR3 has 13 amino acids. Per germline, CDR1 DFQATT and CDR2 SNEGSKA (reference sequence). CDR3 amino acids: CSALAGEGLEQYF.

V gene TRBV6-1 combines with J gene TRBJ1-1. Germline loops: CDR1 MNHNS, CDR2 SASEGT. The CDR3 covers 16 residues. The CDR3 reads CASSIDRGERPSGAFF.

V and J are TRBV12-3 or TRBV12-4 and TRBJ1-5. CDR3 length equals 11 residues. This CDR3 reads CASSMGQPQHF.

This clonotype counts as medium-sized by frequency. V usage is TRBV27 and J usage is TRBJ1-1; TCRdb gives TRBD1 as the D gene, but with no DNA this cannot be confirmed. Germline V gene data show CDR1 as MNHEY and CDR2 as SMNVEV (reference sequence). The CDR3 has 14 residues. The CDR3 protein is CASSLSGARAEAFF.

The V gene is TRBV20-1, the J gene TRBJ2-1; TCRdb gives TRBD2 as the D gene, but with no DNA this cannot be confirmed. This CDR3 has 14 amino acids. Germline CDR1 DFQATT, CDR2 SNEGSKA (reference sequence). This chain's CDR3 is CSASGTSGTNEQFF.

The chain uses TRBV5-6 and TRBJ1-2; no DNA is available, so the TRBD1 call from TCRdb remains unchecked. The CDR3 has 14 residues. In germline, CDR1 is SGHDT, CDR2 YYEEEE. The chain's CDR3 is CASSISGTGNGYTF.

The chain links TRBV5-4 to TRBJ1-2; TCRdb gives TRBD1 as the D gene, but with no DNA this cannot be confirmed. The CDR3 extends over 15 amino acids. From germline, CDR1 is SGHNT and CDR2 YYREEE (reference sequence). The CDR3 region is CASSQGGSSGYGYTF.

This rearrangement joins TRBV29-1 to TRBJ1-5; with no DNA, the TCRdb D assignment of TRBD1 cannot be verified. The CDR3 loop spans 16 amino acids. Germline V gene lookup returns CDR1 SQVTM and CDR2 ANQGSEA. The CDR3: CSVEPGQGAGNEPQHF.

The CDR3 loop is CASSGIGSGAKGYTF. The rearrangement uses TRBV28 and TRBJ1-2; TCRdb lists TRBD1, though no DNA is available to test this call. This CDR3 has 15 residues. Germline CDR1 MDHEN, CDR2 SYDVKM.

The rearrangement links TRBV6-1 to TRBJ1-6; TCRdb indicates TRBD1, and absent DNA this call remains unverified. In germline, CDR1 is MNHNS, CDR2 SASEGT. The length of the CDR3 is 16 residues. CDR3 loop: CASSVSGAGWNSPLHF.

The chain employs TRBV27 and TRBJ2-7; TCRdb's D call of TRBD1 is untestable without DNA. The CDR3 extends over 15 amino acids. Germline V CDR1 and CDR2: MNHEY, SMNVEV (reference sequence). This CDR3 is CASSLAGDSSYEQYF.